This is a list of T cell receptor beta chains from one sample in a study of OX40 agonist ivuxolimab in advanced cancers. Assay: immunoSEQ multiplex PCR; the TCRdb copy retains only in-frame clones and omits some. The table records over 80,000 clones, over 80% of them present only once. Sequences were derived from CD4+ or CD8+ T cells sorted from blood, sampled in a trial of the OX40 agonist ivuxolimab. The receptors stem from an adult with an advanced solid tumor such as melanoma, head and neck, liver or kidney cancer. The CDR3 runs from the conserved cysteine through the conserved F or W. D genes are given only for firm matches. Clone size is stated in some rows and not others, as once, few, many or a class when expanded.

cdr3_aa: CASSPRDYPTDTQYF
cdr3_nt: TGTGCCAGCAGCCCTAGGGACTACCCCACAGATACGCAGTATTTT
clone_size: -
j_call: TRBJ2-3
d_call: TRBD2
v_call: TRBV9

cdr3_aa: CASSTEGPGRGYTF
cdr3_nt: TGTGCCAGCAGCACGGAAGGTCCGGGTAGAGGCTACACCTTC
clone_size: few
j_call: TRBJ1-2
d_call: -
v_call: TRBV5-6

cdr3_aa: CASENGWADTGELFF
cdr3_nt: TGTGCCAGCGAGAATGGCTGGGCAGACACCGGGGAGCTGTTTTTT
clone_size: few
j_call: TRBJ2-2
d_call: -
v_call: TRBV2

cdr3_aa: CASSQTGPEQYF
cdr3_nt: TGTGCCAGCAGTCAGACAGGGCCCGAGCAGTACTTC
clone_size: -
j_call: TRBJ2-7
d_call: TRBD1
v_call: TRBV13

cdr3_aa: CASSLGRVGEQYF
cdr3_nt: TGTGCCAGCAGCTTAGGCAGGGTGGGCGAGCAGTACTTC
clone_size: -
j_call: TRBJ2-7
d_call: -
v_call: TRBV11-2

cdr3_aa: CASSSGDRTNEKLFF
cdr3_nt: TGTGCCAGCAGTTCGGGGGATAGAACTAATGAAAAACTGTTTTTT
clone_size: few
j_call: TRBJ1-4
d_call: -
v_call: TRBV28

cdr3_aa: CASSRGTTQETQYF
cdr3_nt: TGCGCCAGCAGCCGCGGGACTACTCAAGAGACCCAGTACTTC
clone_size: -
j_call: TRBJ2-5
d_call: TRBD2
v_call: TRBV5-1

cdr3_aa: CASSSGGSSSYNEQFF
cdr3_nt: TGTGCCAGCAGTTCCGGGGGGTCGAGCTCCTACAATGAGCAGTTCTTC
clone_size: -
j_call: TRBJ2-1
d_call: TRBD2
v_call: TRBV6-5

cdr3_aa: CASQTSADTQYF
cdr3_nt: TGTGCCAGCCAGACTAGCGCAGATACGCAGTATTTT
clone_size: -
j_call: TRBJ2-3
d_call: TRBD2
v_call: TRBV6-6

cdr3_aa: CASSLAGGEEKLFF
cdr3_nt: TGCGCCAGCAGCTTGGCAGGGGGCGAAGAAAAACTGTTTTTT
clone_size: -
j_call: TRBJ1-4
d_call: TRBD1
v_call: TRBV5-1

cdr3_aa: CASSDSEVQETQYF
cdr3_nt: TGTGCCAGCAGTGACTCGGAGGTCCAAGAGACCCAGTACTTC
clone_size: -
j_call: TRBJ2-5
d_call: -
v_call: TRBV6-4

cdr3_aa: CASSDRGTNTGELFF
cdr3_nt: TGTGCCAGCAGCGACCGAGGGACGAACACCGGGGAGCTGTTTTTT
clone_size: -
j_call: TRBJ2-2
d_call: -
v_call: TRBV7-3

cdr3_aa: CASSPGLAGTYTDTQYF
cdr3_nt: TGCGCCAGCAGTCCCGGACTAGCGGGGACATACACAGATACGCAGTATTTT
clone_size: once
j_call: TRBJ2-3
d_call: TRBD2
v_call: TRBV5-1

cdr3_aa: CASSHLDRDSRNTIYF
cdr3_nt: TGTGCCAGCAGCCACCTGGACAGGGACTCCCGAAACACCATATATTTT
clone_size: -
j_call: TRBJ1-3
d_call: TRBD1
v_call: TRBV4-2

cdr3_aa: CASSGSTGGTDTQYF
cdr3_nt: TGTGCCAGCAGCGGATCGACGGGGGGCACAGATACGCAGTATTTT
clone_size: -
j_call: TRBJ2-3
d_call: -
v_call: TRBV9

cdr3_aa: CASSLRGLQETQYF
cdr3_nt: TGTGCCAGCAGCTTACGTGGGCTTCAAGAGACCCAGTACTTC
clone_size: -
j_call: TRBJ2-5
d_call: -
v_call: TRBV7-2

cdr3_aa: CATRQGETEAFF
cdr3_nt: TGTGCCACTAGACAGGGCGAAACTGAAGCTTTCTTT
clone_size: -
j_call: TRBJ1-1
d_call: TRBD1
v_call: TRBV10-3

cdr3_aa: CASSLLDRGNYGYTF
cdr3_nt: TGTGCCAGCAGTCTCTTGGACAGGGGTAACTATGGCTACACCTTC
clone_size: -
j_call: TRBJ1-2
d_call: TRBD1
v_call: TRBV5-5